The clone carrying this TCR beta chain is large within its sample. Its target is unknown. The data stem from a study of circulating CD8 cells and anti-PD-1 response in melanoma. For the study at large: Responders had complete or partial responses; non-responders had stable or progressive disease. Study results and limitations: At M1, fewer than 7% of TRB clonotypes appeared in multiple subsets. Some patients were treatment-naive; others were previously treated.

From live CD3+CD8+TCRalphabeta+ cells, four PD-1 and/or TIGIT subsets were sorted. This CDR3 has 17 amino acids. Trimming at V came to 6 bases and at J to 6 bases, leaving 12 bases not matched to a gene. In germline, CDR1 is SNHLY, CDR2 FYNNEI. Using 15 ng of total RNA, TCR libraries were made with the QIAseq Immune Repertoire TCR panel. One entry per CDR3 protein, called by TCRdb with MiXCR from the reads. The table records about 470 distinct CDR3 sequences, about a tenth of them present only once. This specimen was CD8+ T cells from PBMCs, taken at baseline or after one month of anti-PD-1 therapy (not recorded which). The TCR originated in a human donor with melanoma. The chain carries TRBV2 and TRBJ1-4; 11 nucleotides line up with TRBD1. Here the CDR3 reads CASRTGQGGRADEKLFF. The CDR3 coding sequence is TGTGCCAGCAGGACGGGACAGGGGGGACGGGCGGATGAAAAACTGTTTTTT. Filled out from reference TRBV2 and TRBJ1-4, the complete variable domain reads EPEVTQTPSHQVTQMGQEVILRCVPISNHLYFYWYRQILGQKVEFLVSFYNNEISEKSEIFDDQFSVERPDGSNFTLKIRSTKLEDSAMYFCASRTGQGGRADEKLFFGSGTQLSVL.